This T cell receptor (beta chain) derives from a study of graft-versus-host responses after intestinal transplantation. The protocol was immunoSEQ multiplex PCR, while the TCRdb copy is restricted to in-frame clones and leaves out a portion. Of 18,000 or so clones listed, 85% to 95% are singletons. Between the trimmed V and J ends, which lost 1 base and 5 bases, there was a span of 3 bases. In germline, CDR1 is MGHRA, CDR2 YSYEKL. This CDR3 is 12 amino acids long. The clonotype was recovered from a human patient who received an intestinal transplant, so some T cells may come from the graft donor. Here the sequenced sample was PBMCs, taken 23 days after intestinal transplant. V gene TRBV4-1 combines with J gene TRBJ1-5, with D hard to call. CDR3 sequence (DNA): TGCGCCAGCAGCCAAGGCGATCAGCCCCAGCATTTT. Protein sequence: CASSQGDQPQHF.